This T cell receptor (beta chain) was captured in a study of cytomegalovirus exposure and HLA in healthy donors. Overall study findings and caveats: Compared with the roughly 670-donor mean, an Asian-associated ancestry cluster reportedly had fewer N-insertions, according to a later analysis. In a later analysis, CMV-associated beta chains were mostly HLA-associated, it appeared.

This clone occurred once. The antigen remains undetermined. This CDR3 is 15 amino acids long. From germline, CDR1 is SGHDT and CDR2 YYEEEE. The ends were cut back, 1 base at V and 7 bases at J, with 17 bases in the middle. With 60 Vbeta and 13 Jbeta primers, the PCR was carried out. Profiling relied on immunoSEQ multiplex PCR, and the TCRdb table lists in-frame clones only, not all of them. The table includes 130,000 or so clones, over 65% detected once. Sample: PBMCs. The sequence came from a middle-aged man in good health and CMV-seronegative. The chain is built from TRBV5-6 and TRBJ2-5, with D tentatively TRBD2 (5 bases). CDR3 sequence reads: CASSLRSLAFGTQYF. In nucleotides, the CDR3 is TGTGCCAGCAGCTTGCGGAGTCTAGCATTCGGGACCCAGTACTTC. The full variable domain, completed using reference TRBV5-6 and TRBJ2-5, is DAGVTQSPTHLIKTRGQQVTLRCSPKSGHDTVSWYQQALGQGPQFIFQYYEEEERQRGNFPDRFSGHQFPNYSSELNVNALLLGDSALYLCASSLRSLAFGTQYFGPGTRLLVL.